In this sample, the clone carrying this TCR beta chain turned up a few times. The sample originates from a study of T cell changes during pregnancy in multiple sclerosis. V shed 10 bases and J shed 5 bases, with 15 bases lying between them. The CDR3 totals 13 residues. The germline gives CDR1 LNHDA, CDR2 SQIVND (reference sequence). Sequencing was performed with immunoSEQ multiplex PCR; in TCRdb, only in-frame clones are kept and a portion is missing. This table has some 30,000 clones, 90% appearing once. The chain combines TRBV19 with TRBJ2-1, with a tentative D call TRBD2 (5 bases). The sequence was collected from a female donor with multiple sclerosis, enrolled in a pregnancy study. The input for sequencing was CD8+ T cells from peripheral blood mononuclear cells, taken in the second trimester of pregnancy. The CDR3 here is CATMIGVNNEQFF. Written as DNA, the CDR3 is TGTGCCACTATGATCGGGGTAAACAATGAGCAGTTCTTC.